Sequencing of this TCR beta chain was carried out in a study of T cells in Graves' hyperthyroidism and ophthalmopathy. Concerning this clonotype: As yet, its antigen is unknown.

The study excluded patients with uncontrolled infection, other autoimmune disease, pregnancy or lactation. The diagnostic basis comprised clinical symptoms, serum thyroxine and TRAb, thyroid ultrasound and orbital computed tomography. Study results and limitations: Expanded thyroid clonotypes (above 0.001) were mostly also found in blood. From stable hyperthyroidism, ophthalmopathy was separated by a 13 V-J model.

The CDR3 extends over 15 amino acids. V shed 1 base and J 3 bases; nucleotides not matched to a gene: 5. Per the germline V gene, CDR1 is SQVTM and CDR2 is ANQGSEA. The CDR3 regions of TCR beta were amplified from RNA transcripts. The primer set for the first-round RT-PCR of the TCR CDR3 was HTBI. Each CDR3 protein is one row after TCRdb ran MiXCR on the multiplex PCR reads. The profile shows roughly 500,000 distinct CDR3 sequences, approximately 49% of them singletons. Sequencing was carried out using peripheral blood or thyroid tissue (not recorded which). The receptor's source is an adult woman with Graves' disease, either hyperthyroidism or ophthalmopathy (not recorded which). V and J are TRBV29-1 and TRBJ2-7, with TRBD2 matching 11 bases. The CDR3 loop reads CSVEGLTSGDYEQYF. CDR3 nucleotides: TGCAGCGTTGAAGGTTTGACTAGCGGGGACTACGAGCAGTACTTC.